A single sample is the source of the 30 T cell receptor beta chains below, sequenced in a study of memory CD4+ T cells and cytomegalovirus serostatus. Repertoires were generated with immunoSEQ multiplex PCR, while TCRdb's copy carries only in-frame clones and drops some. This sample yields tens of thousands of clones, of which approximately 78% are seen a single time; roughly 0.84% belongs to the top ten. Single viable CD3+CD4+CD8-CD45RO+ cells were sorted as the memory CD4+ T cells. The specimen was memory CD4+ T cells from blood. The receptor source for this set is an adult in good health and CMV-seronegative.

The rearrangement joins TRBV5-1 to TRBJ1-2; TRBD1 aligns across 7 bases. CDR3 length: 15 residues. Per the germline V gene, CDR1 is SGHRS and CDR2 is YFSETQ. J was trimmed by 8 bases and V by 2 bases; bases with no gene match: 12. CDR3 bases: TGCGCCAGCAGCTTTCTTGGGACAGAGGTTGGAGGCTACACCTTC. It codes for CASSFLGTEVGGYTF.

This clone was picked up a small number of times. The V and J genes are TRBV10-3 and TRBJ1-1, with 7 bases identical to TRBD1. The CDR3 length is 15 residues. V lost 7 bases, J lost 1 base, and 9 bases stayed unmatched. Germline values: CDR1 ENHRY, CDR2 SYGVKD. CDR3 region: CAIKPTTGRNTEAFF. In DNA form, the CDR3 reads TGTGCCATCAAGCCGACGACAGGGAGGAACACTGAAGCTTTCTTT.

The chain combines TRBV7-3 with TRBJ1-2, with TRBD1 as a possible D gene (5 bases). Trimming removed 3 bases from V and 5 bases from J, with 13 bases in between. The germline gives CDR1 SGHTA, CDR2 FQGTGA. CDR3 length equals 14 residues. The DNA of the CDR3 is TGTGCCAGCAGCTTGGGGCAGGGCTCATATGGCTACACCTTC. This gives the protein CASSLGQGSYGYTF.

The chain employs TRBV7-2 and TRBJ2-6, with unresolved D. Trimming took 4 bases from V and 1 from J, leaving 8 bases between them. CDR1 is SGHTA and CDR2 is FQGNSA in the germline V gene. The CDR3 totals 15 residues. CDR3 amino acids: CASSSAPSGANVLTF. CDR3 bases: TGTGCCAGCAGCTCCGCCCCGTCTGGGGCCAACGTCCTGACTTTC.

This chain uses TRBV5-6 with TRBJ1-5; a possible D gene is TRBD1 (6 bases). Germline V CDR1 and CDR2: SGHDT, YYEEEE. The CDR3 length is 13 residues. V was pared by 4 bases and J by 5 bases, with 10 bases between. CDR3 in amino acids: CASSADRDQPQHF. CDR3 DNA: TGTGCCAGCAGCGCGGACAGAGATCAGCCCCAGCATTTT.

The genes are TRBV5-1 and TRBJ2-3; D is ambiguous. V lost 4 bases to trimming and J lost 4 bases, with 10 bases between them. This CDR3 is 13 amino acids long. CDR1 SGHRS and CDR2 YFSETQ come from the germline V gene. CDR3 coding DNA: TGCGCCAGCAGCCCGAACGCCGCAGATACGCAGTATTTT. This encodes CASSPNAADTQYF.

Only one count was recorded for this clone. The chain carries TRBV5-1 and TRBJ2-5, with D possibly being TRBD1 or TRBD2 (5 bases each). The CDR3 is 14 amino acids. CDR1 is SGHRS and CDR2 is YFSETQ in the germline V gene. The V end lost 1 base, the J end lost 7 bases, and 14 bases lay between the germline ends. This chain's CDR3 is CASSLSSGLGTQYF. CDR3 DNA: TGCGCCAGCAGCTTGTCCTCGGGGCTGGGGACCCAGTACTTC. Together with reference TRBV5-1 and TRBJ2-5, the CDR3 gives the full variable domain: KAGVTQTPRYLIKTRGQQVTLSCSPISGHRSVSWYQQTPGQGLQFLFEYFSETQRNKGNFPGRFSGRQFSNSRSEMNVSTLELGDSALYLCASSLSSGLGTQYFGPGTRLLVL.

V and J are TRBV19 and TRBJ2-7; 8 positions agree with TRBD2. There are 15 residues in the CDR3. Germline-derived CDR1 and CDR2 are LNHDA and SQIVND (reference sequence). The trim removed 2 bases at V and 3 bases at J, leaving 6 bases unmatched. The CDR3 region has the DNA TGTGCCAGTAGTATATCGGGGGGGCAGTTCTACGAGCAGTACTTC. As protein: CASSISGGQFYEQYF.

The gene calls are TRBV7-8 and TRBJ1-6; D unclear. Trimming removed 0 bases at V and 6 bases at J, with 12 bases between. CDR3 size: 16 residues. The germline CDR1 and CDR2 sequences are SGHVS and FQNEAQ. CDR3 region: CASSLAIRQINSPLHF. CDR3 coding DNA: TGTGCCAGCAGCTTAGCTATCAGGCAGATTAATTCACCCCTCCACTTT.

V is TRBV5-6 and J is TRBJ2-2; 8 bases match TRBD1. Trimming at V came to 4 bases and at J to 5 bases, leaving 16 bases not matched to a gene. The CDR3 is 18 amino acids. Germline V gives CDR1 SGHDT, CDR2 YYEEEE. As DNA, the CDR3 is TGTGCCAGCAGCCTCGGACAGGGACCGACCTCCCTAACCGGGGAGCTGTTTTTT. Translation gives CASSLGQGPTSLTGELFF.

This sequence joins TRBV28 and TRBJ2-2; D is possibly TRBD1 or TRBD2 (5 bases each). Trimming cost V 5 bases and J 12 bases, with 10 bases left between them. This CDR3 region has 11 residues. Germline-derived CDR1 and CDR2 are MDHEN and SYDVKM. CDR3 loop: CASSRDEKLFF. CDR3 sequence (DNA): TGTGCCAGCAGTCGGGACGAGAAGCTGTTTTTT.

V gene TRBV10-1 combines with J gene TRBJ2-1; 11 bases line up with TRBD2. The V gene end was trimmed by 2 bases and the J gene end by 4 bases; junction bases not matched to a gene: 4. From germline, CDR1 is WNHNN and CDR2 SYGVQD (reference sequence). This CDR3 region has 16 residues. CDR3: CASSEEIAGGYNEQFF. In DNA, the CDR3 is TGCGCCAGCAGTGAGGAGATAGCGGGGGGGTACAATGAGCAGTTCTTC.

The CDR3 DNA reads TGTGCCAGCAGCAAGGGTTGGAACACTGAAGCTTTCTTT. As protein: CASSKGWNTEAFF. The chain uses TRBV21-1 and TRBJ1-1. TRBV21-1 is flagged as a pseudogene. The CDR3 runs to 13 residues.

The chain uses TRBV2 and TRBJ1-1, with D maybe TRBD1 (5 bases). The CDR3 runs to 14 residues. Germline assignment: CDR1 SNHLY and CDR2 FYNNEI. Trimming removed 6 bases at V and 4 bases at J, with 15 bases between. The CDR3 coding sequence is TGTGCCAGCAGGAAAAGGGACCTCGCCACTGAAGCTTTCTTT. Protein product: CASRKRDLATEAFF.

V and J are TRBV6-5 and TRBJ1-1; D is perhaps TRBD1 (5 bases). Germline V CDR1 and CDR2: MNHEY, SVGAGI. V lost 4 bases to trimming and J lost 1 base, with 7 bases between them. The CDR3 contains 13 residues. This CDR3 is CASSFRGNTEAFF. CDR3 in DNA: TGTGCCAGCAGTTTTAGGGGGAACACTGAAGCTTTCTTT.

The rearrangement links TRBV10-1 to TRBJ1-2; 7 bases line up with TRBD1. Per the germline V gene, CDR1 is WNHNN and CDR2 is SYGVQD (reference sequence). The CDR3 runs to 12 residues. The V and J ends lost 9 bases and 4 bases, in that order; junction bases with no gene match: 5. The CDR3 DNA reads as TGCGCCAGTTCGGGACAGCCCTATGGCTACACCTTC. Translation: CASSGQPYGYTF.

V and J are TRBV6-1 and TRBJ1-5; D gene unclear. Trimming removed 3 bases from V and 5 bases from J, with 5 bases in between. The length of the CDR3 is 12 residues. In germline, CDR1 is MNHNS, CDR2 SASEGT. CDR3 sequence: CASSDQDQPQHF. In DNA form, the CDR3 reads TGTGCCAGCAGTGATCAGGATCAGCCCCAGCATTTT.

V and J are TRBV6-5 and TRBJ1-2, with 9 bases aligning to TRBD1. Germline CDR1 is MNHEY and CDR2 is SVGAGI. Trimming cost V 7 bases and J 8 bases; bases outside gene matches: 8. CDR3 length equals 13 residues. CDR3 nucleotide sequence: TGTGCCAGCAATTCGGACAGGGGACGCGGCTACACCTTC. Protein: CASNSDRGRGYTF.

The gene calls are TRBV19 and TRBJ1-2; D not certain. V was clipped by 6 bases and J by 5 bases, with 13 bases between them. The germline gives CDR1 LNHDA, CDR2 SQIVND (reference sequence). The CDR3 sequence is 13 residues long. CDR3 DNA sequence: TGTGCCAGTAGGCAGGCTGTGGGTTATGGCTACACCTTC. Translation gives CASRQAVGYGYTF. Variable domain in full (rest from reference TRBV19 and TRBJ1-2): DGGITQSPKYLFRKEGQNVTLSCEQNLNHDAMYWYRQDPGQGLRLIYYSQIVNDFQKGDIAEGYSVSREKKESFPLTVTSAQKNPTAFYLCASRQAVGYGYTFGSGTRLTVV.

V gene TRBV7-2 combines with J gene TRBJ1-4, with 10 nucleotides matching TRBD1. Trimming at V came to 4 bases and at J to 6 bases, leaving 2 bases not matched to a gene. The CDR3 is 14 residues long. Per the germline V gene, CDR1 is SGHTA and CDR2 is FQGNSA. The CDR3 DNA reads as TGTGCCAGCAGCTGGGGGACAGGGGATGAAAAACTGTTTTTT. Translation gives CASSWGTGDEKLFF.

This chain links TRBV2 with TRBJ1-1, with D perhaps matching TRBD1 (6 bases). V shed 5 bases and J shed 5 bases, with 12 bases lying between them. The CDR3 runs 13 residues. Germline loops: CDR1 SNHLY, CDR2 FYNNEI. For the CDR3, the DNA is TGTGCCAGCAGTCCTACAGGGAAAACTGAAGCTTTCTTT. Translating it yields CASSPTGKTEAFF.

The chain recombines TRBV5-1 with TRBJ1-2; tentative D call: TRBD1 (5 bases). This CDR3 spans 13 amino acids. In germline, CDR1 is SGHRS, CDR2 YFSETQ. V lost 2 bases, J lost 6 bases, and 11 bases lay in between. CDR3 region: CASSFDGGNGYTF. The CDR3 DNA reads as TGCGCCAGCAGCTTTGACGGGGGAAATGGCTACACCTTC.

V gene TRBV9 combines with J gene TRBJ2-5; 7 nucleotides match TRBD2. CDR3 length: 15 residues. Germline CDR1 SGDLS, CDR2 YYNGEE. The V and J ends lost 0 bases and 6 bases, in that order; junction bases with no gene match: 8. The CDR3 DNA sequence: TGTGCCAGCAGCGTAGACGGTGGGGGGGGAAAGACCCAGTACTTC. Amino acids: CASSVDGGGGKTQYF.

CDR3 sequence (DNA): TGTGCCAGCCATAAAACAGGGGCCCATGAAGCTTTCTTT. Translating it yields CASHKTGAHEAFF. The chain uses TRBV5-4 and TRBJ1-1, with 7 bases lining up with TRBD1. With V trimmed by 7 bases and J by 7 bases, 10 bases remained unmatched. The V gene's germline CDR1 is SGHNT and CDR2 YYREEE (reference sequence). This CDR3 is built from 13 residues.

In its sample, this clone was seen once. V and J are TRBV28 and TRBJ2-2; the D is unclear. Trimming removed 2 bases from V and 6 bases from J, with 1 base in between. This CDR3 comprises 11 residues. The germline gives CDR1 MDHEN, CDR2 SYDVKM. The CDR3 protein is CASSLPGELFF. CDR3 bases: TGTGCCAGCAGTTTACCCGGGGAGCTGTTTTTT.

This clone was counted once. The V call is TRBV18, the J call TRBJ2-5; no definite D call. Germline V lookup: CDR1 KGHSH, CDR2 LQKENI. V was cut by 4 bases and J by 1 base, with 7 bases left in between. There are 13 residues in the CDR3. In DNA, the CDR3 is TGTGCCAGCTCACGAGGTTCCCAAGAGACCCAGTACTTC. Amino acid sequence: CASSRGSQETQYF.

This clone was detected only a few times. The chain has TRBV9 and TRBJ2-2; no clear D gene. This CDR3 contains 14 residues. The V gene lost 1 base and the J gene lost 6 bases, with 10 bases spanning the gap. Germline values: CDR1 SGDLS, CDR2 YYNGEE. CDR3 in DNA: TGTGCCAGCAGCGTAATAGAGTTACCCGGGGAGCTGTTTTTT. Translating gives CASSVIELPGELFF.

The rearrangement links TRBV10-3 to TRBJ2-7, with 11 bases matching TRBD1. V lost 2 bases and J lost 2; bases outside the gene matches: 2. Germline values: CDR1 ENHRY, CDR2 SYGVKD. The CDR3 runs to 15 residues. CDR3: CAISEPGQGAYEQYF. The CDR3 DNA reads TGTGCCATCAGTGAGCCGGGACAGGGGGCCTACGAGCAGTACTTC.

The chain couples TRBV11-2 to TRBJ1-1; no reliable D call. Trimming shortened V by 1 base and J by 2 bases, and 5 bases separated the two germline ends. Looked up from germline, CDR1 is SGHAT and CDR2 is FQNNGV. The CDR3 has 13 residues. The CDR3 DNA follows: TGTGCCAGCAGCTTAGGTAGAAACACTGAAGCTTTCTTT. Protein sequence: CASSLGRNTEAFF.

The chain joins TRBV5-1 to TRBJ1-2; D uncertain. The CDR3 length is 14 residues. The germline V and J ends were trimmed by 5 bases and 5 bases, with 16 bases remaining between them. The germline CDR1 and CDR2 sequences are SGHRS and YFSETQ. DNA of the CDR3: TGCGCCAGCAGATCGTTCCTCCAGGAATATGGCTACACCTTC. It encodes CASRSFLQEYGYTF.